This entry describes one TCR beta chain. Its matching antigen is unknown. The sample is drawn from a study of cytomegalovirus exposure and HLA in healthy donors. General observations from the study: Later analysis found that TCR beta chains associated with HLA were more clonally expanded than other, equally common chains. According to a later analysis, donors in an Asian-associated ancestry cluster reportedly had fewer N-insertions than the approximately 670-donor mean.

The PCR ran on 60 Vbeta and 13 Jbeta primers. Here immunoSEQ multiplex PCR was the method, and the copy in TCRdb shows in-frame clones only, minus some. The sample has about 160,000 clones; around 77% are singletons. CDR3 length: 13 residues. Per germline, CDR1 LNHNV and CDR2 YYDKDF (reference sequence). Deletions cut 7 bases from V and 2 bases from J, with 11 bases between. This sequence was found in a middle-aged woman in good health and CMV-seronegative. Sequencing used PBMCs. The rearrangement uses TRBV15 and TRBJ1-1; perhaps TRBD1 as D (5 bases). The CDR3 spells CATTEGVNTEAFF. The CDR3 nucleotides are TGTGCCACCACCGAAGGGGTAAACACTGAAGCTTTCTTT.